One and the same sample provided the 21 T cell receptor beta chains below, sequenced in a study of glioma-infiltrating T cells. TCR alpha and beta CDR3 regions were amplified from RNA using iRepertoire nested multiplex PCR. From the multiplex PCR reads, TCRdb called clonotypes with MiXCR, one entry per CDR3 protein. The sample has tens of thousands of distinct CDR3 sequences; 35% to 45% are singletons. The sample was glioma tissue, nonneoplastic brain tissue, or PBMCs (not recorded which). Receptor source: a human donor with low-grade glioma or glioblastoma, undergoing nonglioma brain surgery, or in good health (not recorded which).

This clonotype was seen at least ten times. The J gene is TRBJ2-3, the V gene TRBV14, with D perhaps matching TRBD2 (5 bases). Germline V gives CDR1 SGHDN, CDR2 FVKESK. V dropped 4 bases and J dropped 4 bases, with 24 bases sitting between them. CDR3 length: 18 residues. CDR3 amino acids: CASSPSGLFLTLPDTQYF. CDR3 nucleotides: TGTGCCAGCAGCCCTTCCGGACTTTTTCTTACCCTCCCAGATACGCAGTATTTT.

This clonotype was recorded at least ten times. The J gene is TRBJ1-1, the V gene TRBV5-1; the match to TRBD1 covers 7 bases. The length of the CDR3 is 15 residues. Germline CDR1 SGHRS, CDR2 YFSETQ. The junction had 8 bases not matched to a gene; V was cut back by 2 bases and J by 4 bases. CDR3 sequence reads: CASSFLQGYGTEAFF. The CDR3 nucleotides read TGCGCCAGCAGCTTCTTACAGGGGTACGGCACTGAAGCTTTCTTT.

This clonotype showed up just once. The CDR3 nucleotides read TGTGCCAGCAGCCTAAGCTCATTCGGCTTCGGGGGTCCCTTCCAAGAGACCCAGTACTTC. This codes for CASSLSSFGFGGPFQETQYF. The V and J genes are TRBV11-1 and TRBJ2-5; maybe TRBD2 (6 bases). The CDR3 covers 20 residues. Per germline, CDR1 SGHAT and CDR2 FQDESV (reference sequence). Trimming left V 5 bases short and J 1 base short, with 29 bases between.

The J gene is TRBJ2-5, the V gene TRBV7-2; D may be TRBD2 (5 bases). The CDR3 is 14 residues long. V shed 5 bases and J shed 5 bases, with 15 bases lying between them. The germline V gene has CDR1 SGHTA and CDR2 FQGNSA. This CDR3 is CASSDLRDYETQYF. The DNA of the CDR3 is TGTGCCAGCAGCGACCTCCGGGATTATGAGACCCAGTACTTC.

V gene TRBV6-1 combines with J gene TRBJ2-7, with a possible D match to TRBD1 (6 bases). Germline lookup yields CDR1 MNHNS and CDR2 SASEGT. CDR3 size: 13 residues. Trimming removed 6 bases from V and 3 bases from J, with 12 bases in between. The CDR3 DNA follows: TGTGCCAGCAGAACGGACAGCGGCTACGAGCAGTACTTC. This sequence encodes CASRTDSGYEQYF.

The table lists this clonotype with a few counts. A much larger clone sits a single nucleotide away, making a read error possible. J is TRBJ2-3 and V is TRBV11-3, with 7 nucleotides matching TRBD2. Germline CDR1 is SGHNT and CDR2 is YENEEA. The CDR3 runs 14 residues. CDR3 sequence: CVSSLSGNGDTQYF. CDR3 sequence (DNA): TGTGTCAGCAGCCTAAGCGGGAACGGAGATACGCAGTATTTT.

The chain links TRBV9 to TRBJ1-1, with 9 bases matching TRBD1. The V and J ends lost 3 bases and 8 bases, in that order; junction bases with no gene match: 14. The CDR3 runs 16 residues. Germline V gene lookup returns CDR1 SGDLS and CDR2 YYNGEE. The CDR3 nucleotides are TGTGCCAGCAGCGCCAACCAAGACAGGGGGAACAGGGAAGCTTTCTTT. Translation gives CASSANQDRGNREAFF.

V gene TRBV30 combines with J gene TRBJ1-1; possible D gene TRBD1, 6 bases. Germline V lookup: CDR1 GTSNPN, CDR2 SVGIG (reference sequence). This CDR3 spans 12 amino acids. Trimming took 5 bases from V and 9 from J, leaving 16 bases between them. The CDR3, as DNA: TGTGCCTGGTCTAGGGGGGTGGCTAAAGCTTTCTTT. Amino acids: CAWSRGVAKAFF. The entire variable domain, with the rest obtained from reference TRBV30 and TRBJ1-1, is as follows: SQTIHQWPATLVQPVGSPLSLECTVEGTSNPNLYWYRQAAGRGLQLLFYSVGIGQISSEVPQNLSASRPQDRQFILSSKKLLLSDSGFYLCAWSRGVAKAFFGQGTRLTVV.

The rearrangement links TRBV19 to TRBJ2-1, with no clear D. Germline V gene lookup returns CDR1 LNHDA and CDR2 SQIVND (reference sequence). CDR3 length: 15 amino acids. Deletions cut 2 bases from V and 2 bases from J, with 10 bases between. DNA of the CDR3: TGTGCCAGTAGTATATTGGCAGACCCCTACAATGAGCAGTTCTTC. Protein product: CASSILADPYNEQFF.

J is TRBJ2-2 and V is TRBV13; 9 bases match TRBD2. With V trimmed by 6 bases and J by 1 base, 0 bases remained unmatched. Germline loops: CDR1 PRHDT, CDR2 FYEKMQ (reference sequence). This CDR3 contains 14 residues. The CDR3 nucleotides read TGTGCCAGCAGGACTAGCGGGAACACCGGGGAGCTGTTTTTT. Translating it yields CASRTSGNTGELFF.

A remark on this clonotype: One base away lies a much larger clone, so this may be a sequencing read error. This CDR3 is CASSREGETQYF. CDR3 nucleotide sequence: TGTGCCAGCTCACGAGAGGGGGAGACCCAGTACTTC. The rearrangement links TRBV18 to TRBJ2-5; D may correspond to TRBD1 or TRBD2 (5 bases each). Germline CDR1 KGHSH, CDR2 LQKENI. This CDR3 is built from 12 residues. With 4 bases removed from V and 5 bases from J, the gap between germline ends came to 8 bases.

This clonotype was seen more than once but under ten times. The V gene is TRBV29-1, the J gene TRBJ1-2; D is possibly TRBD1 (5 bases). Germline loops: CDR1 SQVTM, CDR2 ANQGSEA. V dropped 0 bases and J dropped 4 bases, with 12 bases sitting between them. CDR3 size: 14 residues. The CDR3 DNA reads TGCAGCGTTGAAGAGGGAGGGGCAGGCTATGGCTACACCTTC. Amino acids: CSVEEGGAGYGYTF.

This clonotype was observed many times. The rearrangement uses TRBV19 and TRBJ2-2; a possible D gene is TRBD2 (6 bases). Trimming took off 7 bases at V and 3 bases at J, with 15 bases between the two ends. This CDR3 is 15 amino acids long. The germline gives CDR1 LNHDA, CDR2 SQIVND (reference sequence). CDR3: CASIGSGLYTGELFF. The DNA for the CDR3 is TGTGCCAGTATCGGGAGCGGATTGTACACCGGGGAGCTGTTTTTT.

This clonotype was picked up many times. This chain connects TRBV19 to TRBJ1-1, with 8 positions matching TRBD1. The germline CDR1 and CDR2 sequences are LNHDA and SQIVND (reference sequence). Trimming took 6 bases from V and 2 from J; bases not matched to a gene: 5. This CDR3 has 14 residues. The DNA of the CDR3 is TGTGCCAGTAGAGTAGGGACAGGAAACACTGAAGCTTTCTTT. Translating gives CASRVGTGNTEAFF. Full variable domain (rest looked up from reference TRBV19 and TRBJ1-1): DGGITQSPKYLFRKEGQNVTLSCEQNLNHDAMYWYRQDPGQGLRLIYYSQIVNDFQKGDIAEGYSVSREKKESFPLTVTSAQKNPTAFYLCASRVGTGNTEAFFGQGTRLTVV.

As concerns this clonotype: One base away lies a much larger clone, so this may be a sequencing read error. This chain links TRBV20-1 with TRBJ2-1; D ambiguous. Germline V gene sequence: CDR1 DFQATT, CDR2 SNEGSKA (reference sequence). The CDR3 totals 13 residues. This CDR3 is CSVSTSSYNGQFF. In nucleotides, the CDR3 is TGCAGTGTCAGTACGAGCTCCTACAATGGGCAGTTCTTC.

This clonotype was recorded many times. V and J are TRBV6-5 and TRBJ1-3; D ambiguous. This CDR3 is 15 amino acids long. V gave up 0 bases and J gave up 1 base, with 7 bases separating them. Germline V gene sequence: CDR1 MNHEY, CDR2 SVGAGI. Written as DNA, the CDR3 is TGTGCCAGCAGTTACTCGGAGGCATCTGGAAACACCATATATTTT. This encodes CASSYSEASGNTIYF.

As concerns this clonotype: Relative to the germline gene, one junction end is altered; a read error may explain this. V and J are TRBV6-2 or TRBV6-3 and TRBJ2-3, with 8 positions matching TRBD2. The germline gives CDR1 MNHEY, CDR2 SVGEGT. The CDR3 has 15 amino acids. This chain's CDR3 is CAGSPGTRVTGTQYF. CDR3 sequence (DNA): TGTGCCGGCAGCCCTGGGACTAGAGTCACAGGTACGCAGTATTTT.

The table lists this clonotype with many counts. V is TRBV5-4 and J is TRBJ2-1; TRBD2 aligns across 12 bases. This CDR3 contains 15 residues. V lost 2 bases, J lost 8 bases, and 5 bases stayed unmatched. Germline lookup yields CDR1 SGHNT and CDR2 YYREEE (reference sequence). CDR3 region: CASSFLAGGGDEQFF. The CDR3 DNA reads TGTGCCAGCAGCTTTCTAGCGGGAGGGGGCGATGAGCAGTTCTTC.

This clonotype has at least ten counts. This chain uses TRBV27 with TRBJ1-5; D is unclear. Germline V CDR1 and CDR2: MNHEY, SMNVEV (reference sequence). The CDR3 sequence is 12 residues long. The V gene lost 9 bases and the J gene lost 4 bases, with 10 bases spanning the gap. CDR3 DNA sequence: TGTGCCAGAACGGGGTGGAATCAGCCCCAGCATTTT. As protein: CARTGWNQPQHF.

J is TRBJ2-7 and V is TRBV25-1, with 7 bases matching TRBD2. The CDR3 is 13 residues long. From germline, CDR1 is MGHDK and CDR2 SYGVNS. Losses at the gene ends were 3 bases for V and 2 bases for J; bases not matched to a gene: 1. The CDR3 region is CASSDGGAYEQYF. Here the CDR3 DNA reads TGTGCCAGCAGTGATGGGGGGGCCTACGAGCAGTACTTC.

This clonotype was counted at least ten times. The rearrangement uses TRBV7-9 and TRBJ2-5; D ambiguous. CDR1 is SEHNR, CDR2 FQNEAQ, per germline (reference sequence). This CDR3 spans 14 amino acids. The V gene lost 3 bases and the J gene lost 0 bases, with 8 bases spanning the gap. The CDR3: CASSLIRNQETQYF. DNA of the CDR3: TGTGCCAGCAGCTTGATAAGAAACCAAGAGACCCAGTACTTC.